Presented here are 27 T cell receptor beta chains from one specimen sequenced in a study of vaccination effects on CD4 cells after COVID-19. These TCRs are of unknown antigen specificity. Generated by immunoSEQ multiplex PCR, the TCRdb table keeps only in-frame clones and is missing some. Of 45,000 to 55,000 clones in the sample, about three quarters were seen once. Once cultured for under 11 days, the cells underwent separation to obtain CD4+ T cells. Two-dose BNT162b2 or mRNA-1273 vaccination was given to participants. The sample was CD4+ T cells from PBMCs cultured without peptide, taken after COVID-19 vaccination. The receptors were sampled from a human donor who received a COVID-19 vaccine.

The chain uses TRBV9 and TRBJ1-2; 7 bases align to TRBD1. With 0 bases clipped from V and 3 bases from J, the junction kept 2 bases outside the gene matches. Germline V CDR1 and CDR2: SGDLS, YYNGEE. CDR3 length: 14 amino acids. CDR3 sequence: CASSVGTGDYGYTF. The CDR3 nucleotides read TGTGCCAGCAGCGTAGGGACAGGCGACTATGGCTACACCTTC. Full variable domain (outside the CDR3, taken from reference TRBV9 and TRBJ1-2): DSGVTQTPKHLITATGQRVTLRCSPRSGDLSVYWYQQSLDQGLQFLIQYYNGEERAKGNILERFSAQQFPDLHSELNLSSLELGDSALYFCASSVGTGDYGYTFGSGTRLTVV.

This clone appeared a few times. The chain couples TRBV6-5 to TRBJ1-4; D is unclear. V lost 4 bases, J lost 5 bases, and 11 bases lay in between. Per the germline V gene, CDR1 is MNHEY and CDR2 is SVGAGI. This CDR3 is 14 amino acids long. The CDR3 region is CASSSTWQNEKLFF. The CDR3 DNA is TGTGCCAGCAGTTCGACTTGGCAGAATGAAAAACTGTTTTTT.

The rearrangement uses TRBV5-1 and TRBJ1-4; 11 bases fit TRBD1. There are 15 residues in the CDR3. The V gene end was trimmed by 4 bases and the J gene end by 7 bases; junction bases not matched to a gene: 6. CDR1 and CDR2 (germline): SGHRS, YFSETQ. CDR3: CASSMTGTGGEKLFF. The CDR3 DNA reads TGCGCCAGCAGCATGACGGGGACAGGGGGTGAAAAACTGTTTTTT.

The gene calls are TRBV19 and TRBJ2-5; 8 nucleotides match TRBD2. This CDR3 is 16 amino acids long. The germline V gene encodes CDR1 LNHDA and CDR2 SQIVND (reference sequence). J gave up 0 bases and V 1 base, and 4 bases lay outside the gene matches. CDR3 bases: TGTGCCAGTAGTATAGCGGGACTAGGGAACCAAGAGACCCAGTACTTC. The encoded protein is CASSIAGLGNQETQYF.

V and J are TRBV19 and TRBJ1-2, with 8 positions matching TRBD1. The V and J ends lost 4 bases and 0 bases, in that order; junction bases with no gene match: 10. This CDR3 is built from 17 residues. In germline, CDR1 is LNHDA, CDR2 SQIVND (reference sequence). CDR3 region: CASSTGAGGEANYGYTF. The CDR3 nucleotides read TGTGCCAGTAGTACAGGGGCAGGGGGCGAAGCTAACTATGGCTACACCTTC. Looking up the rest from reference TRBV19 and TRBJ1-2 gives the full variable domain: DGGITQSPKYLFRKEGQNVTLSCEQNLNHDAMYWYRQDPGQGLRLIYYSQIVNDFQKGDIAEGYSVSREKKESFPLTVTSAQKNPTAFYLCASSTGAGGEANYGYTFGSGTRLTVV.

The chain recombines TRBV19 with TRBJ2-7; D perhaps matches TRBD1 (7 bases). The CDR3 is 14 amino acids. The V gene lost 5 bases and the J gene lost 2 bases, with 13 bases spanning the gap. Germline loops: CDR1 LNHDA, CDR2 SQIVND (reference sequence). The CDR3 reads CASSPEGQTYEQYF. The CDR3 DNA reads TGTGCCAGTAGTCCGGAGGGACAGACCTACGAGCAGTACTTC.

The chain is built from TRBV13 and TRBJ2-7; D is unclear. Trimming left V 4 bases short and J 1 base short, with 23 bases between. The CDR3 has 18 residues. Germline values: CDR1 PRHDT, CDR2 FYEKMQ (reference sequence). Here the CDR3 DNA reads TGTGCCAGCAGCTGGTCGTCAATAATGGGTCCCCATTCCTACGAGCAGTACTTC. This translates into CASSWSSIMGPHSYEQYF.

The chain couples TRBV25-1 to TRBJ1-4, with 9 bases matching TRBD1. The J segment lost 5 bases and the V segment lost 6 bases, leaving 13 bases of the junction unmatched. This CDR3 has 17 amino acids. The germline gives CDR1 MGHDK, CDR2 SYGVNS. The CDR3, as DNA: TGTGCCAGCAGCAGTACTGCGAACGGGACAGGGAATGAAAAACTGTTTTTT. It is translated as CASSSTANGTGNEKLFF.

In the case of this clone: The same CDR3 can be traced to other DNA sequences in this sample. The chain recombines TRBV5-1 with TRBJ2-7; D not certain. The CDR3 totals 11 residues. The V and J ends lost 0 bases and 3 bases respectively, with 1 base between them. From germline, CDR1 is SGHRS and CDR2 YFSETQ. CDR3 bases: TGCGCCAGCAGCTTGGACTACGAGCAGTACTTC. It encodes CASSLDYEQYF. Filled out from reference TRBV5-1 and TRBJ2-7, the complete variable domain reads KAGVTQTPRYLIKTRGQQVTLSCSPISGHRSVSWYQQTPGQGLQFLFEYFSETQRNKGNFPGRFSGRQFSNSRSEMNVSTLELGDSALYLCASSLDYEQYFGPGTRLTVT.

This clone was recorded only once. The rearrangement joins TRBV27 to TRBJ2-3; 15 bases agree with TRBD2. Trimming cost V 4 bases and J 0 bases; bases outside gene matches: 14. Germline CDR1 MNHEY, CDR2 SMNVEV (reference sequence). The CDR3 is 21 residues long. The CDR3 loop is CASSSKTGLAGGRPSTDTQYF. As DNA, the CDR3 is TGTGCCAGCAGTTCAAAGACCGGACTAGCGGGAGGGAGACCGAGCACAGATACGCAGTATTTT.

This clone has more than one count but fewer than ten. This chain links TRBV9 with TRBJ1-1; D perhaps matches TRBD1 (6 bases). CDR3 size: 14 residues. Germline lookup yields CDR1 SGDLS and CDR2 YYNGEE. Trimming shortened V by 2 bases and J by 0 bases, and 8 bases separated the two germline ends. CDR3 coding DNA: TGTGCCAGCAGCGTGGACAGCATGAACACTGAAGCTTTCTTT. This gives the protein CASSVDSMNTEAFF.

The chain is built from TRBV7-2 and TRBJ2-1; D might be TRBD1 (6 bases). Germline loops: CDR1 SGHTA, CDR2 FQGNSA. V lost 3 bases and J lost 8, with 17 bases in between. This CDR3 region has 15 residues. CDR3: CASSFGDIRGDEQFF. As DNA, the CDR3 is TGTGCCAGCAGCTTTGGGGACATTAGGGGAGATGAGCAGTTCTTC.

This sequence joins TRBV19 and TRBJ1-6; no clear D gene. V lost 3 bases, J lost 3 bases, and 12 bases lay in between. This CDR3 comprises 16 residues. The germline CDR1 and CDR2 sequences are LNHDA and SQIVND (reference sequence). This CDR3 is CASSIVARSYNSPLHF. CDR3 DNA sequence: TGTGCCAGTAGTATTGTAGCACGGAGCTATAATTCACCCCTCCACTTT.

This clone was seen only a few times. V and J are TRBV10-3 and TRBJ1-2; TRBD1 is a possible D gene (6 bases). Looked up from germline, CDR1 is ENHRY and CDR2 is SYGVKD. Trimming stripped 3 bases from V and 4 bases from J, with 12 bases between. CDR3 length: 14 amino acids. The CDR3 bases are TGTGCCATCAGTGAACCGGACAGCTCCTATGGCTACACCTTC. It encodes CAISEPDSSYGYTF.

The chain uses TRBV24-1 and TRBJ2-7; D might be TRBD1 or TRBD2, each matching 5 bases. The V end was cut by 2 bases, the J end by 2 bases, with 9 bases between. Germline loops: CDR1 KGHDR, CDR2 SFDVKD. The CDR3 contains 14 residues. The CDR3 region has the DNA TGTGCCACCAGTGATTCCGGGGCTGCCTACGAGCAGTACTTC. Translation gives CATSDSGAAYEQYF.

This clone was detected a few times. The chain joins TRBV19 to TRBJ1-2, with D perhaps TRBD1 (6 bases). Per the germline V gene, CDR1 is LNHDA and CDR2 is SQIVND (reference sequence). The ends were cut back, 6 bases at V and 6 bases at J, with 14 bases in the middle. The CDR3 is made up of 13 amino acids. The CDR3 DNA is TGTGCCAGTAGGGTACAGGGACCTAATGGCTACACCTTC. This sequence encodes CASRVQGPNGYTF.

Worth noting for this clone: At the DNA level, this CDR3 is encoded by other sequences in the same sample as well. This chain joins TRBV5-1 and TRBJ2-7; 8 bases are shared with TRBD1. Germline CDR1 SGHRS, CDR2 YFSETQ. Unmatched junction bases numbered 6, after V lost 4 bases and J lost 3 bases. This CDR3 region has 14 residues. The CDR3 bases are TGCGCCAGCAGCCCTCGGACAGGGAGCTACGAGCAGTACTTC. It yields the protein CASSPRTGSYEQYF.

The V and J genes are TRBV6-5 and TRBJ1-2, with TRBD1 matching 10 bases. After removal of 0 bases from V and 10 bases from J, the junction contained 2 bases not matched to a gene. Germline CDR1 reads MNHEY; CDR2 reads SVGAGI. This CDR3 has 13 amino acids. The DNA of the CDR3 is TGTGCCAGCAGTTACTCGACAGGGGGCGACTACACCTTC. Translating gives CASSYSTGGDYTF.

The J gene is TRBJ2-7, the V gene TRBV21-1; TRBD2, as called in the table, went unchecked against the DNA. TRBV21-1 is marked as a pseudogene. The CDR3 consists of 16 residues. The CDR3 sequence: CASSKNQRKVSYEQYF. Written as DNA, the CDR3 is TGTGCCAGCAGCAAAAACCAGCGGAAAGTCTCCTACGAGCAGTACTTC.

In its sample, this clone was seen a few times. The V and J genes are TRBV4-1 and TRBJ2-7; D is undetermined. Trimming shortened V by 4 bases and J by 2 bases, and 21 bases separated the two germline ends. This CDR3 has 17 residues. Germline V gene data show CDR1 as MGHRA and CDR2 as YSYEKL. Written as DNA, the CDR3 is TGCGCCAGCAGCCTAAACCGTCGGACGGATGCTACCTACGAGCAGTACTTC. Translated, it gives CASSLNRRTDATYEQYF.

This clone was recorded only once. The CDR3 sequence: CASSLVGLADTDTQYF. CDR3 bases: TGTGCCAGCAGCTTGGTGGGACTAGCGGACACAGATACGCAGTATTTT. V gene TRBV5-6 combines with J gene TRBJ2-3; 11 bases fit TRBD2. Unmatched junction bases numbered 2, after V lost 0 bases and J lost 2 bases. The germline gives CDR1 SGHDT, CDR2 YYEEEE. The CDR3 has 16 amino acids.

This clone was observed a few times. The genes are TRBV4-1 and TRBJ2-7; D gene uncertain. V lost 1 base, J lost 3 bases, and 13 bases lay in between. CDR3 length: 15 amino acids. From germline, CDR1 is MGHRA and CDR2 YSYEKL. CDR3 loop: CASSQVLGMLYEQYF. CDR3 bases: TGCGCCAGCAGCCAAGTTCTGGGGATGCTCTACGAGCAGTACTTC.

The chain links TRBV6-5 to TRBJ2-1, with TRBD2 matching over 8 bases. J gave up 5 bases and V 8 bases, and 5 bases lay outside the gene matches. Germline V gene sequence: CDR1 MNHEY, CDR2 SVGAGI. This CDR3 is built from 13 residues. As DNA, the CDR3 is TGTGCCAGCCGGGTTAGCGGGAACAATGAGCAGTTCTTC. Residues: CASRVSGNNEQFF.

The chain carries TRBV18 and TRBJ2-3; D is possibly TRBD1 or TRBD2 (5 bases each). The germline V and J ends were trimmed by 3 bases and 6 bases, with 16 bases remaining between them. Germline lookup yields CDR1 KGHSH and CDR2 LQKENI. The CDR3 has 15 residues. In DNA, the CDR3 is TGTGCCAGCTCACCGGGCCGGGTGGGGACCGATACGCAGTATTTT. Translated, it gives CASSPGRVGTDTQYF.

This rearrangement joins TRBV6-5 to TRBJ2-7, with TRBD1 matching over 10 bases. The CDR3 loop spans 15 amino acids. Germline CDR1 and CDR2: MNHEY and SVGAGI. Trimming took 6 bases from V and 3 from J; bases not matched to a gene: 8. The CDR3 protein is CASRLGTGVHYEQYF. The CDR3 nucleotides are TGTGCCAGCAGACTCGGGACAGGGGTTCACTACGAGCAGTACTTC.

The gene calls are TRBV5-1 and TRBJ2-2, with a tentative D call TRBD1 (6 bases). Germline CDR1 is SGHRS and CDR2 is YFSETQ. V lost 5 bases to trimming and J lost 2 bases, with 13 bases between them. This CDR3 comprises 15 residues. In DNA form, the CDR3 reads TGCGCCAGCAGTTCCGGGACACTTAACACCGGGGAGCTGTTTTTT. Protein product: CASSSGTLNTGELFF.

This clone appeared a single time. The chain combines TRBV27 with TRBJ1-1; D is possibly TRBD1 (5 bases). The V and J ends lost 6 bases and 8 bases respectively, with 19 bases between them. Germline V gives CDR1 MNHEY, CDR2 SMNVEV (reference sequence). The CDR3 contains 14 residues. The CDR3 protein is CASSLYGAGKEAFF. The CDR3 DNA reads TGTGCCAGCAGCCTATATGGGGCAGGGAAGGAAGCTTTCTTT.